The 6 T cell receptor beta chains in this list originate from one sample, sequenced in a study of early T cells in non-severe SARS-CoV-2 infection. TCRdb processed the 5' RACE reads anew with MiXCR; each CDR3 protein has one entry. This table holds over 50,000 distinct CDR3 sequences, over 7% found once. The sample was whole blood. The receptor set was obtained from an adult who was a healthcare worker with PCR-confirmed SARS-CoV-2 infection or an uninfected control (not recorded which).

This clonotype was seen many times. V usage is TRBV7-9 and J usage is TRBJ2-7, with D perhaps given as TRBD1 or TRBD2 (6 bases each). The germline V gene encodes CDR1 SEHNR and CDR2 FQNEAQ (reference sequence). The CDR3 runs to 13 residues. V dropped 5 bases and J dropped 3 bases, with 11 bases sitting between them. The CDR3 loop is CASSLRGLYEQYF. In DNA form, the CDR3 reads TGTGCCAGCAGCCTCCGGGGGCTCTACGAGCAGTACTTC.

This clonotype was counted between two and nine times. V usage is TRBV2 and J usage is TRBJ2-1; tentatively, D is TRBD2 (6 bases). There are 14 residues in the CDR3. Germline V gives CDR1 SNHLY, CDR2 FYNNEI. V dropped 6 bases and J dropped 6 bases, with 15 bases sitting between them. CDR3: CASSGGLLGNEQFF. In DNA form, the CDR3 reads TGTGCCAGCAGCGGGGGACTGCTGGGCAATGAGCAGTTCTTC.

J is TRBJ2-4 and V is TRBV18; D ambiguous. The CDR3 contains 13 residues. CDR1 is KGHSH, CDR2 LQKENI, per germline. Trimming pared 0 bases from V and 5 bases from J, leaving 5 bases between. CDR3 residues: CASSPPTENIQYF. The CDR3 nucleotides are TGTGCCAGCTCACCACCGACGGAAAACATTCAGTACTTC.

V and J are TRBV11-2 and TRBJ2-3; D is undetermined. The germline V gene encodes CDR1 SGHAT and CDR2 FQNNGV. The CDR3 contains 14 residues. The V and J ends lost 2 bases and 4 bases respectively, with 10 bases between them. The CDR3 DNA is TGTGCCAGCAGCTTACGTCTAGTTGCAGATACGCAGTATTTT. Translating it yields CASSLRLVADTQYF.

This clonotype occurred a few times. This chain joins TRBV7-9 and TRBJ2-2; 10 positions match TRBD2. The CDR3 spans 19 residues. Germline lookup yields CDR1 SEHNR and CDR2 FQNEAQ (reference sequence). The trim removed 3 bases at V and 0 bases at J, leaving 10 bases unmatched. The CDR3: CASSLGPGLAIANTGELFF. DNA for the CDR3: TGTGCCAGCAGCTTGGGCCCGGGACTAGCGATCGCGAACACCGGGGAGCTGTTTTTT.

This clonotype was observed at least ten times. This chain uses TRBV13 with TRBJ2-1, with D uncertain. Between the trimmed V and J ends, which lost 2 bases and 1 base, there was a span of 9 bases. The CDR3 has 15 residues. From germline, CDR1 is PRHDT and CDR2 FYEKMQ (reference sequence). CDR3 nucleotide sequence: TGTGCCAGCAGCTTATTTGGAGTTTCCTACAATGAGCAGTTCTTC. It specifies CASSLFGVSYNEQFF.